The TCR beta chain described here comes from a study of tumor-infiltrating lymphocytes in oesophageal squamous cell carcinoma. TCRdb itself ran the PCR reads through MiXCR, one entry per CDR3 protein. The data contain under 25,000 distinct CDR3 sequences, roughly 37% of them singletons. The CDR3 loop spans 15 amino acids. Germline assignment: CDR1 SGHTA and CDR2 FQGNSA. V dropped 2 bases and J dropped 8 bases, with 16 bases sitting between them. This clonotype was seen only a few times. This receptor was identified in a male donor with esophageal squamous cell carcinoma. V and J are TRBV7-2 and TRBJ2-1; weak D call: TRBD2 (5 bases). Sequencing input: blood. CDR3 in amino acids: CASSLSLERRHEQFF. CDR3 DNA sequence: TGTGCCAGCAGCTTATCACTAGAGCGGCGGCATGAGCAGTTCTTC.